This T cell receptor beta chain was obtained from a study of tumor and adjacent non-tumor tissue in lung cancer. Broader study findings: Tumor tissue had significantly higher TCR diversity than normal lung.

A modified ARM-PCR protocol with three rounds of nested PCR amplified TCRbeta. TCRdb itself ran the multiplex PCR reads through MiXCR, one entry per CDR3 protein. Of 110,000 or so distinct CDR3 sequences listed, 75% are singletons. Looked up from germline, CDR1 is DFQATT and CDR2 is SNEGSKA (reference sequence). The V end lost 2 bases, the J end lost 2 bases, and 9 bases lay between the germline ends. The CDR3 runs to 13 residues. This sample's RNA came from whole unsorted tissue. Regarding this clonotype: What it binds is not known. A much larger clone is a single base away; this may be a read error.

The sample comprised lung tumor tissue. The V and J genes are TRBV20-1 and TRBJ1-2; the D is unclear. The receptor comes from an older woman with non-small cell lung cancer. For the CDR3, the DNA is TGCAGTGCTAGACAGCCTGGGAACTATGGCTACACCTTC. Translation gives CSARQPGNYGYTF.